This TCR beta chain was sequenced in a study of blood T cell repertoires in COVID-19. For the study at large: Acute and convalescent COVID-19 samples came from the United States, Italy and Spain.

Clones were sequenced by immunoSEQ multiplex PCR, and TCRdb holds only the in-frame ones, with some missing. The sample includes 150,000 to 200,000 clones, approximately 92% of them seen just once. While infection was still active, Seattle patients were enrolled and then followed longitudinally. Sequencing was performed on peripheral blood. This receptor was identified in a young man with COVID-19, enrolled during active disease.

Written as DNA, the CDR3 is TGCGCCAGCAGAAGCCCTCGGAATGAGCAGTTCTTC. Its translation: CASRSPRNEQFF. This chain joins TRBV5-1 and TRBJ2-1; D gene ambiguous. Germline CDR1 is SGHRS and CDR2 is YFSETQ. The V end lost 5 bases, the J end lost 7 bases, and 10 bases lay between the germline ends. The CDR3 extends over 12 amino acids.